This T cell receptor (beta chain) stems from a study of blood T cell repertoires in COVID-19. Profiled with immunoSEQ multiplex PCR; TCRdb holds only in-frame clones, not every one. The repertoire has under 200,000 clones, 80% of them found once; the top ten carry roughly 6.8%. Germline CDR1 MDHEN, CDR2 SYDVKM. V lost 4 bases, J lost 2 bases, and 14 bases lay in between. This CDR3 is built from 16 residues. The receptor's source is a man between 65 and 79 years old with active or convalescent COVID-19. V gene TRBV28 combines with J gene TRBJ1-4; D is perhaps TRBD1 (5 bases). Sequenced material: peripheral blood. CDR3 sequence reads: CASSSPEGLTNEKLFF. CDR3 sequence (DNA): TGTGCCAGCAGTTCCCCGGAGGGGCTCACTAATGAAAAACTGTTTTTT. The variable domain in full, with the rest retrieved from reference TRBV28 and TRBJ1-4, is DVKVTQSSRYLVKRTGEKVFLECVQDMDHENMFWYRQDPGLGLRLIYFSYDVKMKEKGDIPEGYSVSREKKERFSLILESASTNQTSMYLCASSSPEGLTNEKLFFGSGTQLSVL.